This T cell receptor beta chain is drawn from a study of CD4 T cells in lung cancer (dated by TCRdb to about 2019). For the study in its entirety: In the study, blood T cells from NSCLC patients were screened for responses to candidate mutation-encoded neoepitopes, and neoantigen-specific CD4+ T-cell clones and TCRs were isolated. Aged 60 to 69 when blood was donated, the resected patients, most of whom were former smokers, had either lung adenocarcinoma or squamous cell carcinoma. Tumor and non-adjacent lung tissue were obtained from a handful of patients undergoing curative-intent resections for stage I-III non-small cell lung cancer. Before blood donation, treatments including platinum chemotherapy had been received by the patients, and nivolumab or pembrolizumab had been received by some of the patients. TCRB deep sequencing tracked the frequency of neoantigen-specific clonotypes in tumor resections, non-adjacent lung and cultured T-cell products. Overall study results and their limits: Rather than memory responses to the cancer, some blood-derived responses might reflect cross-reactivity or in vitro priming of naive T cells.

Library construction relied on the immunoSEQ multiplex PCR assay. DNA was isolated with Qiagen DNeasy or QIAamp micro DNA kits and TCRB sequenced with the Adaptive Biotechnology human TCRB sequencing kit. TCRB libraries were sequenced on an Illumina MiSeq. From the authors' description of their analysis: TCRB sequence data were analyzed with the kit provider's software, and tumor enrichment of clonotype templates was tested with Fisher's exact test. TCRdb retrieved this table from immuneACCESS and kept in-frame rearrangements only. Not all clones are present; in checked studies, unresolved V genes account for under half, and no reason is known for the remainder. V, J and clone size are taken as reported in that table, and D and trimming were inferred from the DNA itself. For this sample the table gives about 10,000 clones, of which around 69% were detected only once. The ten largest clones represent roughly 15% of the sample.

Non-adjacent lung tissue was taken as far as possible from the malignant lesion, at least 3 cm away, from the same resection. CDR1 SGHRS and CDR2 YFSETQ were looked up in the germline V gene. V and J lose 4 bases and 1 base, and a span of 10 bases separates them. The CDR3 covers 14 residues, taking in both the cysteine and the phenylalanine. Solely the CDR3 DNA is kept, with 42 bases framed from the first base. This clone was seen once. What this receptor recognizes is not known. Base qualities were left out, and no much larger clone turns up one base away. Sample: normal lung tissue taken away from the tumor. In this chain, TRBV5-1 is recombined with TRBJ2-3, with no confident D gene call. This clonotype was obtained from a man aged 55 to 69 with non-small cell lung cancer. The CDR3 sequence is CASSDPGGTDTQYF. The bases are TGCGCCAGCAGCGATCCGGGTGGCACAGATACGCAGTATTTT.